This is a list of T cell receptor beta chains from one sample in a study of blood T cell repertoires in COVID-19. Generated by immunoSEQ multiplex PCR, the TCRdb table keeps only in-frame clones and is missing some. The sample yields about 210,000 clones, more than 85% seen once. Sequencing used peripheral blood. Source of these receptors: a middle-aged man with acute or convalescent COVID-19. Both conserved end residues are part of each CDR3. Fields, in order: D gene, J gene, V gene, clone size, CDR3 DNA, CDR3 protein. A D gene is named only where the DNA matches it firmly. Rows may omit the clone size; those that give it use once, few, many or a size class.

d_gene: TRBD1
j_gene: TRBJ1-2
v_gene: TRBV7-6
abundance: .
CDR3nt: TGTGCCAGCAGCCCCGGAGGGACAGGGGGCGATGGCTACACCTTC
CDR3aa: CASSPGGTGGDGYTF

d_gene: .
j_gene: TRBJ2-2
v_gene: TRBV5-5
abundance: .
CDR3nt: TGTGCCAGCAGCCGGGGGGCAGGACAGCTCACCGGGGAGCTGTTTTTT
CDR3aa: CASSRGAGQLTGELFF

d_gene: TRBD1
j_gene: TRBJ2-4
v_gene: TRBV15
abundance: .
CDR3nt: TGTGCCACCAGCGTGCCGGGACAGGGGGCCAAAAACATTCAGTACTTC
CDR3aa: CATSVPGQGAKNIQYF

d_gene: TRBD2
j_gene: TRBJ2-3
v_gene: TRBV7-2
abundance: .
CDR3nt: TGTGCCAGCAGCACCCGACTAGCGGGAGGGCCCAATACGCAGTATTTT
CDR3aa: CASSTRLAGGPNTQYF

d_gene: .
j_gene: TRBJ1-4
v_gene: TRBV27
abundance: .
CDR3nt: TGTGCCAGCAGTTCACACGACCGGGGTGAAAAACTGTTTTTT
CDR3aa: CASSSHDRGEKLFF

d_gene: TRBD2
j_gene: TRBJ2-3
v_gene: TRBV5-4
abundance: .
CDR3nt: TGTGCCAGCAGCTTCGGTGCAGCGGGGGGCACAGATACGCAGTATTTT
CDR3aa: CASSFGAAGGTDTQYF

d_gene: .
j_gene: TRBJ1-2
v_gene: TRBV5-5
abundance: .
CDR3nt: TGTGCCAGCAGCCTCTGGTCGGAGGAGACGAGTGGCTACACCTTC
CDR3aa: CASSLWSEETSGYTF

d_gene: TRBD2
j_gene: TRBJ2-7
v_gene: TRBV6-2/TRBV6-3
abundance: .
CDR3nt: TGTGCCAGCAGTGATCTAGCGGGAGGGCCCCACGAGCAGTACTTC
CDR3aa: CASSDLAGGPHEQYF

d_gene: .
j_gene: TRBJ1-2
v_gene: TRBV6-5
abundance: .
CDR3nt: TGTGCCAGCAGTACTCTGGGGGGGGATGGCTACACCTTC
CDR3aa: CASSTLGGDGYTF

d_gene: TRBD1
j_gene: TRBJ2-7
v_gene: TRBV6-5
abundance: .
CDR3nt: TGTGCCAGCACCCGGGACAGAAGCAAGCAGTACTTC
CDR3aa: CASTRDRSKQYF

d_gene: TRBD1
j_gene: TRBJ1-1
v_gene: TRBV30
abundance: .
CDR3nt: TGTGCCTTGTTGGGACAGGGGGGGGCACACACTGAAGCTTTCTTT
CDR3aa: CALLGQGGAHTEAFF

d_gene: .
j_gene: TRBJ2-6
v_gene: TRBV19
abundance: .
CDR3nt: TGTGCCAGCTGTCAGGGGACCTACTCTGGGGCCAACGTCCTGACTTTC
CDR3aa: CASCQGTYSGANVLTF

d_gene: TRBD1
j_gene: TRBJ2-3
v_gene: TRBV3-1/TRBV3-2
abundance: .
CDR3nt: TGTGCCAGCAGCCACCGGGGACAGGTTACAGATACGCAGTATTTT
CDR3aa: CASSHRGQVTDTQYF

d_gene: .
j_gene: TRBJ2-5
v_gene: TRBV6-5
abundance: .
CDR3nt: TGTGCCAGCAGTTACTCGGGGCCTGGGAAAGAGACCCAGTACTTC
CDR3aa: CASSYSGPGKETQYF

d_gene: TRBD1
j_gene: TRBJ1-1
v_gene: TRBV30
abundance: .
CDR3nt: TGTGCCTGGAATCCCTTGGGGACAGGGGCTGAAGCTTTCTTT
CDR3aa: CAWNPLGTGAEAFF

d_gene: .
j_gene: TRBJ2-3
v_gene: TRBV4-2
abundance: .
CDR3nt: TGTGCCAGCAGCCAAGGCCAGGGGAGCGATACGCAGTATTTT
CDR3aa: CASSQGQGSDTQYF

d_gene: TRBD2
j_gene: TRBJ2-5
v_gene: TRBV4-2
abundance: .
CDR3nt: TGTGCCAGCAGCCCAAGCGGGAGGCAGGGGGAGACCCAGTACTTC
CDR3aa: CASSPSGRQGETQYF

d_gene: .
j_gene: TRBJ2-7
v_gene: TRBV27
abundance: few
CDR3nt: TGTGCCAGCGGCTCAGGCCCTTACTACGAGCAGTACTTC
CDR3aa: CASGSGPYYEQYF

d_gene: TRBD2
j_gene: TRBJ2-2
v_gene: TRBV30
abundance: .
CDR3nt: TGTGCCTGTCGGGGCGGGACTAGATGGACCGGGGAGCTGTTTTTT
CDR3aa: CACRGGTRWTGELFF

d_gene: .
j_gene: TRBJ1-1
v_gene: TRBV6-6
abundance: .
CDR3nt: TGTGCCAGCAGCTGGGGGGAAGGGACTGAAGCTTTCTTT
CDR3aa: CASSWGEGTEAFF

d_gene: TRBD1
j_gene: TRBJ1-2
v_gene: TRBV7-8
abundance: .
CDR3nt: TGTGCCAGCAGCTTCCGGACAGGGGATGGGGGCTACACCTTC
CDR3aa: CASSFRTGDGGYTF

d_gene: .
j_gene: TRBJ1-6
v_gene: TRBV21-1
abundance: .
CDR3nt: TGTGCCAGCAGACCCCGGGTGATTTCGTATAATTCACCCCTCCACTTT
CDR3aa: CASRPRVISYNSPLHF